This TCR beta chain derives from a study of Ad26.COV2.S vaccination and SARS-CoV-2 variants. The study's findings and limits: Vaccine and placebo recipients had comparable breadth of non-spike TCRs.

With respect to this clone: Its antigen is unidentified.

Sample treatment: around 19 received Ad26.COV2.S at low or high dose, single or two shots; about 5 received placebo; per-sample allocation not given. Vaccine and placebo recipients were sampled on day 63 after the first injection. Profiling relied on immunoSEQ multiplex PCR, and the TCRdb table lists in-frame clones only, not all of them. Here the sample spans 250,000 or so clones, roughly 89% being singletons. From germline, CDR1 is LNHDA and CDR2 SQIVND (reference sequence). V gave up 1 base and J gave up 6 bases; unmatched junction bases: 6. The CDR3 covers 15 residues. The V and J genes are TRBV19 and TRBJ1-2, with 9 bases aligning to TRBD1. This receptor was obtained from a person aged 18-60 years who received the Ad26.COV2.S COVID-19 vaccine or a placebo. Sample: peripheral blood, taken in a trial of Ad26.COV2.S vaccine versus placebo. CDR3 loop: CASSIGTGAVDGYTF. The CDR3 nucleotides are TGTGCCAGTAGTATAGGGACAGGGGCTGTGGATGGCTACACCTTC.